Described below is a single T cell receptor beta chain sequence and its context. This may arise from a read error, as a much more abundant clone is one base away. The data originate from a study of molecular identifiers for immune sequencing clone quantification. Germline V CDR1 and CDR2: SGHRS, YFSETQ. The CDR3 contains 13 residues. Preparation methods for the bulk TCR libraries were those previously described, with listed TCR primers. TCRdb called the PCR reads again in MiXCR, with one record for every CDR3 protein. The table shows tens of thousands of distinct CDR3 sequences, with nearly 25% occurring only once.

The V gene is TRBV5-1, the J gene TRBJ2-7; D unclear. The clonotype originates from a human donor in good health. Some libraries in this study had Jurkat cell RNA spiked in. The sequencing input was naive CD8+ T cells from blood, with Jurkat cell RNA spiked in. Subset denoted: FACS-sorted CD8+CD4-CCR7+CD45RA+ naive T cells. This CDR3 reads CASGLSWGYEQYF. CDR3 DNA: TGCGCCAGCGGCTTATCTTGGGGTTACGAGCAGTACTTC.